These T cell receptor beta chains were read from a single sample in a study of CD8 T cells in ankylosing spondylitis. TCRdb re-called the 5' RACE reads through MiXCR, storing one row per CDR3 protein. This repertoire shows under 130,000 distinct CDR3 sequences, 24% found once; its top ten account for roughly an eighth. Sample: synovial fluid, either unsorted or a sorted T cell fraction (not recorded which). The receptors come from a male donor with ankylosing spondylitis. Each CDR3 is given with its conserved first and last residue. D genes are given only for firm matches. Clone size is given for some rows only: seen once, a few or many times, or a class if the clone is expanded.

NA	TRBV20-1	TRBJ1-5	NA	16	CSASDFIRGSGQPQHF	TGCAGTGCTAGTGACTTTATTAGGGGGAGCGGGCAGCCCCAGCATTTT
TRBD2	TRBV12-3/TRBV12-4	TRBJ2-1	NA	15	CASSLPPGLAGEQFF	TGTGCCAGCAGTCTACCCCCGGGACTAGCGGGTGAGCAGTTCTTC
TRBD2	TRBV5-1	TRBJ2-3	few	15	CASSFSGTSTDTQYF	TGCGCCAGCAGCTTTAGCGGGACTAGCACAGATACGCAGTATTTT
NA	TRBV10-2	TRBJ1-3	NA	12	CASSGNGNTIYF	TGCGCCAGCAGTGGCAATGGAAACACCATATATTTT
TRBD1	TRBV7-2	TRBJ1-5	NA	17	CASSLAMGQMGNQPQHF	TGTGCCAGCAGCTTAGCCATGGGACAGATGGGCAATCAGCCCCAGCATTTT
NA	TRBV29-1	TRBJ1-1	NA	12	CSVVPYGTEAFF	TGCAGCGTTGTACCCTACGGCACTGAAGCTTTCTTT
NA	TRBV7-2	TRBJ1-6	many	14	CASSLDGYNSPLHF	TGTGCCAGCAGCTTAGACGGGTACAATTCACCCCTCCACTTT
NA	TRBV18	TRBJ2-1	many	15	CASSMWSMGSNEQFF	TGTGCCAGCTCAATGTGGTCAATGGGGTCCAATGAGCAGTTCTTC
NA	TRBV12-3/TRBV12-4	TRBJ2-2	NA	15	CASSFVGTNTGELFF	TGTGCCAGCAGTTTCGTCGGGACCAACACCGGGGAGCTGTTTTTT
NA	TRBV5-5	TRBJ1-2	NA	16	CASSLTPAMADYGYTF	TGTGCCAGCAGCTTAACCCCCGCAATGGCAGACTATGGCTACACCTTC
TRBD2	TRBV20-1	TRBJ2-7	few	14	CSASRGAGTYEQYF	TGCAGTGCCTCTCGAGGAGCGGGAACCTACGAGCAGTACTTC
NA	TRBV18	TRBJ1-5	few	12	CASSPGNQPQHF	TGTGCCAGCTCACCAGGGAATCAGCCCCAGCATTTT
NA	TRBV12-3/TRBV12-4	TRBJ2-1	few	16	CASSLLISLYYNEQFF	TGTGCCAGCAGTTTATTAATAAGCCTTTACTACAATGAGCAGTTCTTC
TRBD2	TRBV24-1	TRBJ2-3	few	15	CATSDAYGRTDTQYF	TGTGCCACCAGTGACGCCTACGGGAGGACAGATACGCAGTATTTT
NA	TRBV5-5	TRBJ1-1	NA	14	CASSPGPLDTEAFF	TGTGCCAGCAGCCCGGGGCCCTTGGACACTGAAGCTTTCTTT
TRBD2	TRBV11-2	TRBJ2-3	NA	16	CASSLTGGTTADTQYF	TGTGCCAGCAGCTTGACGGGAGGCACTACGGCAGATACGCAGTATTTT
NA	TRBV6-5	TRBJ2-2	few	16	CASSYSMGSNTGELFF	TGTGCCAGCAGTTACTCCATGGGTTCGAACACCGGGGAGCTGTTTTTT
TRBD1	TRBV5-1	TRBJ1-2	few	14	CASGGQDTLGGYTF	TGCGCCAGTGGCGGACAGGACACCCTAGGAGGCTACACCTTC
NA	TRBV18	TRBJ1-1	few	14	CASSEGGMNTEAFF	TGTGCCAGCTCCGAAGGAGGGATGAACACTGAAGCTTTCTTT
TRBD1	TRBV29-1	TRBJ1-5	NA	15	CSVAEAGGNNQPQHF	TGCAGCGTTGCCGAGGCAGGGGGCAACAATCAGCCCCAGCATTTT
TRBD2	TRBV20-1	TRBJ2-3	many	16	CSARDAGGPGTDTQYF	TGCAGTGCTAGAGATGCGGGGGGGCCAGGCACAGATACGCAGTATTTT
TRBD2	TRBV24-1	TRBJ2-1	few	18	CATSDPFVGTSGGKGQFF	TGTGCCACCAGTGACCCCTTCGTCGGGACTAGCGGGGGAAAGGGGCAGTTCTTC
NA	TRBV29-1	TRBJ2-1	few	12	CSVDWGSDEQFF	TGCAGCGTTGATTGGGGAAGCGATGAGCAGTTCTTC
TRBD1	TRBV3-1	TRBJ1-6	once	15	CASSTRQGANSPLHF	TGTGCCAGCAGCACCCGACAGGGGGCCAATTCACCCCTCCACTTT
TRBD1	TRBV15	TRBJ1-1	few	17	CATSRDPGGGAYTEAFF	TGTGCCACCAGCAGAGATCCGGGAGGGGGCGCCTACACTGAAGCTTTCTTT
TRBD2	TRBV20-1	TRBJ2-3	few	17	CSAPGLAGGPSTDTQYF	TGCAGTGCTCCTGGACTAGCGGGAGGGCCGAGCACAGATACGCAGTATTTT
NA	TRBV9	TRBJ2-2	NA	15	CASSFTGSNTGELFF	TGTGCCAGCAGCTTTACGGGTTCGAACACCGGGGAGCTGTTTTTT
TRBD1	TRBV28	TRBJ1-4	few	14	CASSQGGTNEKLFF	TGTGCCAGCAGCCAGGGGGGGACTAATGAAAAACTGTTTTTT
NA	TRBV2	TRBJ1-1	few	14	CASSETRRGTEAFF	TGTGCCAGCAGTGAGACGAGAAGAGGCACTGAAGCTTTCTTT
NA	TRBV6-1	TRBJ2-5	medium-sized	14	CASSLDRGLETQYF	TGTGCCAGCAGTCTTGACCGGGGCTTGGAGACCCAGTACTTC
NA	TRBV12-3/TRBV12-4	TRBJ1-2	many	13	CASRLQGFGGYTF	TGTGCCAGCAGATTGCAGGGGTTTGGGGGCTACACCTTC
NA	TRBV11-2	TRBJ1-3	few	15	CASSLEGSSGNTIYF	TGTGCCAGCAGCTTAGAAGGGAGCTCTGGAAACACCATATATTTT
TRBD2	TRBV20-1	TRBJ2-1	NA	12	CSAGGSSNEQFF	TGCAGTGCTGGCGGGAGTAGTAATGAGCAGTTCTTC
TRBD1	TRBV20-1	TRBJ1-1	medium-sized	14	CRPHGQGRDTEAFF	TGCAGACCCCACGGACAGGGAAGGGACACTGAAGCTTTCTTT
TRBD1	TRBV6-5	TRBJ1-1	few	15	CASSLETGVFTEAFF	TGTGCCAGCAGTTTGGAGACAGGGGTTTTCACTGAAGCTTTCTTT
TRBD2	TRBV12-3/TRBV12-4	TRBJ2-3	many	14	CASGASGNTDTQYF	TGTGCCAGCGGGGCTAGCGGGAATACAGATACGCAGTATTTT
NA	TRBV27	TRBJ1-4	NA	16	CASSLSGRGRYEKLFF	TGTGCCAGCAGTTTATCGGGCCGGGGGCGGTATGAAAAACTGTTTTTT
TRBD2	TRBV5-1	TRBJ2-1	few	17	CASSWGLAGLANDEQFF	TGCGCCAGCAGCTGGGGACTAGCGGGTCTCGCCAACGATGAGCAGTTCTTC
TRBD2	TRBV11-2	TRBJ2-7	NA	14	CASSLDTSGYEQYF	TGTGCCAGCAGCTTAGATACTAGCGGCTACGAGCAGTACTTC
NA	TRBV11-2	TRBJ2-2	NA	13	CASTQGNTGELFF	TGTGCCAGCACCCAGGGGAACACCGGGGAGCTGTTTTTT
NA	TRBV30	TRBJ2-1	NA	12	CAWSVGLAREFF	TGTGCCTGGAGTGTAGGGCTAGCGCGTGAGTTCTTC
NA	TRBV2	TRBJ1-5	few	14	CASSLEGPNQPQHF	TGTGCCAGCAGCCTAGAGGGACCCAATCAGCCCCAGCATTTT
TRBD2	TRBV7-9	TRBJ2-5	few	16	CASSLARGTTEETQYF	TGTGCCAGCAGCTTAGCGAGAGGGACTACAGAAGAGACCCAGTACTTC
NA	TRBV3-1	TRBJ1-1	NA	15	CASSLSWALNTEAFF	TGTGCCAGCAGCCTGAGCTGGGCCCTGAACACTGAAGCTTTCTTT
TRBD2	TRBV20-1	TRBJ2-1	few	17	CSARDRRGESYPNEQFF	TGCAGTGCTAGAGATCGCCGGGGGGAGTCCTATCCCAACGAGCAGTTCTTC
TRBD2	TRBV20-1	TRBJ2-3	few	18	CSAEDGREVNVNTDTQYF	TGCAGTGCTGAGGACGGGCGGGAGGTGAACGTTAACACAGATACGCAGTATTTT
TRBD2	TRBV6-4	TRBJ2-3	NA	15	CASSDGSSGRRTQYF	TGTGCCAGCAGTGACGGTTCTAGCGGGAGGAGGACGCAGTATTTT
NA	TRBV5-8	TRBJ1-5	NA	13	CASSGTSYQPQHF	TGTGCCAGCAGCGGCACGAGTTATCAGCCCCAGCATTTT
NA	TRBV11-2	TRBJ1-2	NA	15	CASSFDLSENYGYTF	TGTGCCAGCAGCTTCGACCTAAGCGAAAACTATGGCTACACCTTC
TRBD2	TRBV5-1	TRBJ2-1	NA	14	CASSLAGLANEQFF	TGCGCCAGCAGCTTGGCGGGACTAGCGAATGAGCAGTTCTTC
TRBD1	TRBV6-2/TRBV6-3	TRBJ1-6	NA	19	CASSYNPAERTGVNSPLHF	TGTGCCAGCAGTTACAATCCCGCCGAGAGGACAGGGGTGAATTCACCCCTCCACTTT
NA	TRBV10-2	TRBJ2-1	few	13	CASFAEIYNEQFF	TGCGCCAGTTTTGCCGAAATCTACAATGAGCAGTTCTTC
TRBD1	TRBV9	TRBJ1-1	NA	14	CASSRTGMDTEAFF	TGTGCCAGCAGCCGGACAGGGATGGACACTGAAGCTTTCTTT
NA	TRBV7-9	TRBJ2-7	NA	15	CASSLGPQSSYEQYF	TGTGCCAGCAGCTTAGGTCCGCAGAGCTCCTACGAGCAGTACTTC
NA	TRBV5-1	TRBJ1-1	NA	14	CASNLGGGADEAFF	TGCGCCAGCAATTTAGGGGGGGGCGCCGATGAAGCTTTCTTT